A single sample is the source of the 29 T cell receptor beta chains below, sequenced in a study of radiotherapy plus CTLA-4 blockade in lung cancer. Method: immunoSEQ multiplex PCR; TCRdb's copy keeps in-frame clones and lacks some. The sample shows fewer than 85,000 clones, around 87% of them seen only once. Sample: peripheral blood, taken from a patient treated with radiotherapy plus ipilimumab. These receptor sequences come from a human donor with non-small cell lung cancer who had stable disease on radiotherapy plus ipilimumab.

The V call is TRBV2, the J call TRBJ1-5; 8 bases match TRBD1. The germline gives CDR1 SNHLY, CDR2 FYNNEI. The CDR3 loop spans 15 amino acids. V gave up 3 bases and J gave up 4 bases; unmatched junction bases: 5. CDR3 coding DNA: TGTGCCAGCAGTGACTGGACAGGGCGGAATCAGCCCCAGCATTTT. It is translated as CASSDWTGRNQPQHF.

The chain is built from TRBV18 and TRBJ2-3; tentatively, D is TRBD2 (5 bases). The CDR3 is made up of 14 amino acids. Germline CDR1 is KGHSH and CDR2 is LQKENI. With 3 bases removed from V and 3 bases from J, the gap between germline ends came to 10 bases. In DNA form, the CDR3 reads TGTGCCAGCTCACCCGGAACGGGGACAGATACGCAGTATTTT. Its protein product is CASSPGTGTDTQYF.

The chain employs TRBV18 and TRBJ2-4; 7 positions match TRBD1. The CDR3 has 13 residues. Germline V gene data show CDR1 as KGHSH and CDR2 as LQKENI. V was pared by 6 bases and J by 6 bases, with 5 bases of the junction left unmatched. The CDR3 region is CASSSGQLNIQYF. In nucleotides, the CDR3 is TGTGCCAGCTCGTCGGGACAGTTAAACATTCAGTACTTC.

This sequence joins TRBV11-2 and TRBJ2-5, with a tentative D call TRBD1 (5 bases). The CDR3 is 13 residues long. Germline lookup yields CDR1 SGHAT and CDR2 FQNNGV. With 5 bases removed from V and 5 bases from J, the gap between germline ends came to 12 bases. CDR3 bases: TGTGCCAGCAGCCCTCGACAGATGGAGACCCAGTACTTC. This sequence encodes CASSPRQMETQYF.

J is TRBJ1-1 and V is TRBV5-6; D is uncertain. This CDR3 spans 13 amino acids. Germline V lookup: CDR1 SGHDT, CDR2 YYEEEE. With 2 bases removed from V and 1 base from J, the gap between germline ends came to 6 bases. CDR3 protein: CASSFWANTEAFF. CDR3 coding DNA: TGTGCCAGCAGCTTTTGGGCGAACACTGAAGCTTTCTTT.

The chain couples TRBV11-2 to TRBJ2-1, with D perhaps TRBD2 (6 bases). V gave up 6 bases and J gave up 0 bases, with 15 bases separating them. Germline V lookup: CDR1 SGHAT, CDR2 FQNNGV. This CDR3 contains 16 residues. The CDR3 DNA follows: TGTGCCAGCAGGGGCGGGGTCGGGAGCTCCTACAATGAGCAGTTCTTC. Its protein product is CASRGGVGSSYNEQFF.

This rearrangement joins TRBV9 to TRBJ2-1; either TRBD1 or TRBD2 may fit D (11 bases each). The CDR3 is 19 amino acids. CDR1 and CDR2 from the germline V gene are SGDLS and YYNGEE. Trimming shortened V by 3 bases and J by 5 bases, and 27 bases separated the two germline ends. The CDR3 spells CASSARRDRGTSGNNEQFF. The DNA of the CDR3 is TGTGCCAGCAGCGCCCGCCGGGACAGGGGGACTAGCGGAAACAATGAGCAGTTCTTC. The whole variable domain, remainder taken from reference TRBV9 and TRBJ2-1, is DSGVTQTPKHLITATGQRVTLRCSPRSGDLSVYWYQQSLDQGLQFLIQYYNGEERAKGNILERFSAQQFPDLHSELNLSSLELGDSALYFCASSARRDRGTSGNNEQFFGPGTRLTVL.

The chain joins TRBV28 to TRBJ2-7; maybe TRBD1 (5 bases). Germline CDR1 and CDR2: MDHEN and SYDVKM. V lost 1 base and J lost 0, with 13 bases in between. There are 16 residues in the CDR3. CDR3 nucleotides: TGTGCCAGCAGTTTATCAGGGTCCCTAAGCTCCTACGAGCAGTACTTC. This codes for CASSLSGSLSSYEQYF.

The genes are TRBV30 and TRBJ1-2, with unresolved D. CDR3 length: 16 amino acids. Trimming removed 3 bases from V and 0 bases from J, with 17 bases in between. The germline V gene encodes CDR1 GTSNPN and CDR2 SVGIG (reference sequence). The CDR3 DNA reads TGTGCCTGGAGAGGCGGCCAGCCACTTACTAACTATGGCTACACCTTC. It yields the protein CAWRGGQPLTNYGYTF.

V gene TRBV2 combines with J gene TRBJ2-5; 8 bases are a match to TRBD1. Germline V gene lookup returns CDR1 SNHLY and CDR2 FYNNEI. The CDR3 has 13 amino acids. Germline trimming cut 7 bases from V and 9 bases from J; bases unmatched to any gene: 10. The CDR3 region is CASMDRALMSQYF. CDR3 DNA sequence: TGTGCCAGCATGGACAGGGCCCTTATGTCCCAGTACTTC.

The table lists this clone with a count of one. V usage is TRBV6-5 and J usage is TRBJ1-4; D uncertain. Trimming removed 2 bases at V and 14 bases at J, with 18 bases between. This CDR3 has 14 residues. CDR1 and CDR2 from the germline V gene are MNHEY and SVGAGI. The CDR3 sequence: CASSYEPISAKLFF. CDR3 nucleotides: TGTGCCAGCAGTTACGAACCAATATCTGCCAAGCTGTTTTTT.

The chain links TRBV27 to TRBJ2-1; 10 nucleotides match TRBD2. The V segment lost 6 bases and the J segment 6 bases; nucleotides outside the gene matches: 8. This CDR3 comprises 15 residues. Germline CDR1 is MNHEY and CDR2 is SMNVEV (reference sequence). The CDR3 here is CASRIAGLAINEQFF. CDR3 coding DNA: TGTGCCAGCAGGATTGCGGGACTAGCGATCAATGAGCAGTTCTTC.

This chain connects TRBV4-1 to TRBJ2-1; D possibly corresponds to TRBD2 (6 bases). From germline, CDR1 is MGHRA and CDR2 YSYEKL. V was pared by 1 base and J by 2 bases, with 12 bases between. This CDR3 spans 16 amino acids. In nucleotides, the CDR3 is TGCGCCAGCAGCCAAGGGGGCGGGAATGCCTACAATGAGCAGTTCTTC. It specifies CASSQGGGNAYNEQFF.

This chain links TRBV7-9 with TRBJ2-4; 11 nucleotides line up with TRBD2. The CDR3 length is 17 residues. The ends lost 7 bases at V and 0 bases at J; junction bases unmatched: 8. Germline V gene lookup returns CDR1 SEHNR and CDR2 FQNEAQ (reference sequence). The CDR3 DNA reads TGTGCCAGCAACCCTGGGACTAGCGGAGTAGCCAAAAACATTCAGTACTTC. Encoded protein: CASNPGTSGVAKNIQYF.

The rearrangement links TRBV5-1 to TRBJ1-2; the D is unclear. Germline CDR1 is SGHRS and CDR2 is YFSETQ. CDR3 length equals 12 residues. V lost 7 bases and J 4 bases, leaving 11 bases between the germline ends. The CDR3: CASYQSLYGYTF. CDR3 sequence (DNA): TGCGCCAGCTACCAAAGTCTCTATGGCTACACCTTC.

This clone was counted a few times. The chain uses TRBV18 and TRBJ2-1; 8 positions agree with TRBD2. Losses at the gene ends were 2 bases for V and 3 bases for J; bases not matched to a gene: 12. Germline lookup yields CDR1 KGHSH and CDR2 LQKENI. The CDR3 is 18 amino acids. In DNA, the CDR3 is TGTGCCAGCTCACCATATCCTAGCGGGCCACTCATCTACAATGAGCAGTTCTTC. Translated, it gives CASSPYPSGPLIYNEQFF.

The rearrangement uses TRBV6-1 and TRBJ1-2; no firm D call. Trimming stripped 0 bases from V and 0 bases from J, with 11 bases between. In germline, CDR1 is MNHNS, CDR2 SASEGT. The CDR3 covers 16 residues. CDR3 sequence reads: CASSEAGGGPNYGYTF. The CDR3 bases are TGTGCCAGCAGTGAAGCTGGCGGCGGCCCTAACTATGGCTACACCTTC.

This clone showed up just once. This chain joins TRBV7-2 and TRBJ2-7, with 8 bases fitting TRBD2. Germline values: CDR1 SGHTA, CDR2 FQGNSA. J lost 11 bases, V lost 1 base, and 7 bases had no gene match. This CDR3 spans 13 amino acids. The CDR3 region has the DNA TGTGCCAGCAGCTTAGAGTCCGGGACTAGAAAGTACTTC. It specifies CASSLESGTRKYF.

This clone has more than one count but fewer than ten. The V gene is TRBV6-6, the J gene TRBJ2-7; D call uncertain. Trimming stripped 0 bases from V and 5 bases from J, with 5 bases between. The CDR3 sequence is 12 residues long. Germline-derived CDR1 and CDR2 are MNHNY and SVGAGI (reference sequence). Written as DNA, the CDR3 is TGTGCCAGCAGTTACTCCCACAACGAGCAGTACTTC. It codes for CASSYSHNEQYF.

The chain has TRBV11-2 and TRBJ2-7; 7 nucleotides align to TRBD2. This CDR3 has 16 residues. The V and J ends lost 2 bases and 7 bases, in that order; junction bases with no gene match: 14. Germline assignment: CDR1 SGHAT and CDR2 FQNNGV. CDR3 protein: CASSLKVNRGGQEQYF. The DNA of the CDR3 is TGTGCCAGCAGCTTAAAGGTTAACCGGGGAGGGCAGGAGCAGTACTTC. The whole variable domain, filled in from reference TRBV11-2 and TRBJ2-7, reads EAGVAQSPRYKIIEKRQSVAFWCNPISGHATLYWYQQILGQGPKLLIQFQNNGVVDDSQLPKDRFSAERLKGVDSTLKIQPAKLEDSAVYLCASSLKVNRGGQEQYFGPGTRLTVT.

The chain couples TRBV6-1 to TRBJ2-1; TRBD2 aligns across 14 bases. V gave up 6 bases and J gave up 6 bases; unmatched junction bases: 4. The CDR3 sequence is 15 residues long. CDR1 and CDR2 (germline): MNHNS, SASEGT. The CDR3 DNA reads TGTGCCAGCAGATCCGGACTAGCGGGAGGCAATGAGCAGTTCTTC. Amino acid sequence: CASRSGLAGGNEQFF.

The genes are TRBV27 and TRBJ2-2; D possibly matches TRBD1 or TRBD2 (5 bases each). The CDR3 sequence is 15 residues long. CDR1 is MNHEY and CDR2 is SMNVEV in the germline V gene (reference sequence). V was shortened by 9 bases and J by 0 bases, with 14 bases between the two germline ends. This chain's CDR3 is CARGAVRANTGELFF. CDR3 sequence (DNA): TGTGCCAGGGGAGCAGTCAGGGCGAACACCGGGGAGCTGTTTTTT.

The J gene is TRBJ2-2, the V gene TRBV10-3; D is unresolved. Trimming cost V 3 bases and J 5 bases, with 4 bases left between them. Germline CDR1 ENHRY, CDR2 SYGVKD. The CDR3 has 12 amino acids. The CDR3 loop is CAISEGTGELFF. CDR3 bases: TGTGCCATCAGTGAAGGTACCGGGGAGCTGTTTTTT.

The table lists this clone with a count of one. This chain joins TRBV6-1 and TRBJ1-5; TRBD1 aligns across 10 bases. Trimming removed 7 bases from V and 2 bases from J; junction bases left unmatched: 2. The CDR3 has 14 amino acids. The germline V gene has CDR1 MNHNS and CDR2 SASEGT. CDR3 DNA: TGTGCCAGCACCGGGACAGGGGGCAATCAGCCCCAGCATTTT. It is translated as CASTGTGGNQPQHF.

The chain couples TRBV5-1 to TRBJ2-2; D call uncertain. V shed 1 base and J shed 3 bases, with 7 bases lying between them. The CDR3 spans 14 residues. CDR1 is SGHRS and CDR2 is YFSETQ in the germline V gene. CDR3 region: CASSLPIDTGELFF. CDR3 bases: TGCGCCAGCAGCTTGCCTATAGACACCGGGGAGCTGTTTTTT.

The rearrangement uses TRBV6-1 and TRBJ2-7; weak D call: TRBD2 (6 bases). V lost 3 bases and J 4 bases, leaving 10 bases between the germline ends. Germline lookup yields CDR1 MNHNS and CDR2 SASEGT. This CDR3 is 13 amino acids long. The CDR3 DNA is TGTGCCAGCAGTGAGCCGGGAGAGTACGAGCAGTACTTC. Encoded protein: CASSEPGEYEQYF.

CDR3 DNA: TGTGCCAGCAGCCGCGGCGGCGGGGGGTACAATGAGCAGTTCTTC. This codes for CASSRGGGGYNEQFF. The gene calls are TRBV7-3 and TRBJ2-1; 8 bases are a match to TRBD2. V gave up 5 bases and J gave up 4 bases; unmatched junction bases: 7. The CDR3 runs 15 residues. Germline values: CDR1 SGHTA, CDR2 FQGTGA.

V and J are TRBV4-2 and TRBJ2-7; 16 nucleotides line up with TRBD2. J lost 1 base, V lost 0 bases, and 3 bases had no gene match. This CDR3 is built from 18 residues. CDR1 and CDR2 from the germline V gene are LGHNA and YNFKEQ. The DNA of the CDR3 is TGTGCCAGCAGCCAAGAGGGACTAGCGGGGGGGTTATCCTACGAGCAGTACTTC. Translated, it gives CASSQEGLAGGLSYEQYF.

The CDR3 DNA sequence: TGCGCCAGCGAGTCGGACAGGGGCCATGGCTACACCTTC. Translating it yields CASESDRGHGYTF. The chain has TRBV5-1 and TRBJ1-2; 9 bases line up with TRBD1. Per germline, CDR1 SGHRS and CDR2 YFSETQ. With 7 bases clipped from V and 6 bases from J, the junction kept 7 bases outside the gene matches. This CDR3 is built from 13 residues.